These 31 T cell receptor beta chains originate from one sample sequenced in a study of cytomegalovirus exposure and HLA in healthy donors (dated by TCRdb to 2016 to 2017). The receptor library was made with the immunoSEQ multiplex PCR assay. For the multiplex PCR, a mixture combining 60 forward primers for TCR Vbeta segments and 13 reverse primers for TCR Jbeta segments was used. Sourced from immuneACCESS, this table was stored by TCRdb with only in-frame sequences that have V and J called. A share of the clones is absent; for the studies checked, an unresolved V gene accounts for under half, and the remainder has no known explanation. This sample gives around 150,000 clones in total; approximately 80% of them show up just once. The top ten clones comprise about a tenth of the sample. The material sequenced was PBMCs. All receptors derive from a man aged 18 to 30 in good health and CMV-seropositive.

The chain couples TRBV5-6 to TRBJ2-3; 12 bases match TRBD2. Germline V lookup: CDR1 SGHDT, CDR2 YYEEEE. The trim removed 4 bases at V and 1 base at J, leaving 7 bases unmatched. CDR3 length: 17 amino acids. CDR3 nucleotide sequence: TGTGCCAGCAGCGGAGGGACTAGCGGGTTCCGCACAGATACGCAGTATTTT. It is translated as CASSGGTSGFRTDTQYF.

The CDR3 coding sequence is TGTGCCAGCAGTTTATCGGCGGGAGCCCCCTACGAGCAGTACTTC. Its protein product is CASSLSAGAPYEQYF. The V and J genes are TRBV27 and TRBJ2-7, with TRBD2 identical over 7 bases. Losses at the gene ends were 0 bases for V and 2 bases for J; bases not matched to a gene: 4. The CDR3 extends over 15 amino acids. Germline V lookup: CDR1 MNHEY, CDR2 SMNVEV (reference sequence).

The rearrangement joins TRBV19 to TRBJ2-7; D is perhaps TRBD2 (6 bases). Germline CDR1 is LNHDA and CDR2 is SQIVND (reference sequence). The CDR3 is 14 amino acids. The V end lost 6 bases, the J end lost 2 bases, and 14 bases lay between the germline ends. For the CDR3, the DNA is TGTGCCAGTAGCCCGGGACTCCCAACCTACGAGCAGTACTTC. Protein product: CASSPGLPTYEQYF.

The J gene is TRBJ1-2, the V gene TRBV5-1; possible D gene TRBD1, 6 bases. Germline V gene lookup returns CDR1 SGHRS and CDR2 YFSETQ. Trimming left V 0 bases short and J 7 bases short, with 13 bases between. This CDR3 is built from 14 residues. In DNA, the CDR3 is TGCGCCAGCAGCTTGGCTCCCCAGGGGAGTGGCTACACCTTC. It yields the protein CASSLAPQGSGYTF.

The chain has TRBV7-9 and TRBJ1-1; the match to TRBD1 covers 7 bases. V gave up 4 bases and J gave up 8 bases; unmatched junction bases: 1. CDR3 length: 11 residues. Germline lookup yields CDR1 SEHNR and CDR2 FQNEAQ (reference sequence). The CDR3 region is CASSSDREAFF. The CDR3 DNA follows: TGTGCCAGCAGCTCGGACAGGGAAGCTTTCTTT.

The chain is built from TRBV7-8 and TRBJ2-7, with TRBD1 matching over 8 bases. CDR3 size: 15 residues. Trimming cost V 5 bases and J 8 bases; bases outside gene matches: 14. Per germline, CDR1 SGHVS and CDR2 FQNEAQ. The DNA of the CDR3 is TGTGCCAGCAGCATCCAGGACAGGGCAGCTAGTAAGCAGTACTTC. This gives the protein CASSIQDRAASKQYF.

This clone has a handful of counts. The V call is TRBV4-2, the J call TRBJ1-3; TRBD1 is a possible D gene (6 bases). The V end was cut by 4 bases, the J end by 7 bases, with 14 bases between. The CDR3 is 14 residues long. Per the germline V gene, CDR1 is LGHNA and CDR2 is YNFKEQ. As DNA, the CDR3 is TGTGCCAGCAGCCTTCAGGGGCAGGAGAACACCATATATTTT. Amino acid sequence: CASSLQGQENTIYF.

The chain has TRBV29-1 and TRBJ2-6; tentatively, D is TRBD2 (5 bases). The germline gives CDR1 SQVTM, CDR2 ANQGSEA. Trimming cost V 4 bases and J 0 bases, with 7 bases left between them. This CDR3 contains 14 residues. The CDR3 spells CSVGERSGANVLTF. The CDR3 region has the DNA TGCAGCGTTGGGGAGCGCTCTGGGGCCAACGTCCTGACTTTC.

This chain connects TRBV28 to TRBJ1-5; 7 nucleotides line up with TRBD1. Germline V gives CDR1 MDHEN, CDR2 SYDVKM. J was trimmed by 7 bases and V by 7 bases; bases with no gene match: 1. CDR3 length equals 11 residues. CDR3 sequence (DNA): TGTGCCAGCACAGGGGGGCAGCCCCAGCATTTT. As protein: CASTGGQPQHF.

This chain joins TRBV25-1 and TRBJ2-1; maybe TRBD2 (6 bases). CDR3 length equals 15 residues. Looked up from germline, CDR1 is MGHDK and CDR2 is SYGVNS. Trimming removed 1 base at V and 12 bases at J, with 19 bases between. CDR3 sequence: CASSESSYPPSVQFF. The CDR3 DNA reads as TGTGCCAGCAGTGAATCCTCATACCCCCCTAGCGTGCAGTTCTTC.

This clone occurred once. Additional DNA sequences in this sample encode the identical CDR3. The chain joins TRBV7-2 to TRBJ1-5, with D unclear. The length of the CDR3 is 13 residues. Germline CDR1 and CDR2: SGHTA and FQGNSA. The V and J ends lost 5 bases and 4 bases respectively, with 9 bases between them. The CDR3 nucleotides read TGTGCCAGCAGCCTTCGCGGGAATCAGCCCCAGCATTTT. Protein: CASSLRGNQPQHF. Drawing the rest from reference TRBV7-2 and TRBJ1-5, the complete variable domain is GAGVSQSPSNKVTEKGKDVELRCDPISGHTALYWYRQSLGQGLEFLIYFQGNSAPDKSGLPSDRFSAERTGGSVSTLTIQRTQQEDSAVYLCASSLRGNQPQHFGDGTRLSIL.

As regards this clone: The junction departs from germline at one end; a sequencing error may be responsible. The chain has TRBV28 and TRBJ2-2; D is perhaps TRBD1 (6 bases). The CDR3 extends over 14 amino acids. Germline CDR1 and CDR2: MDHEN and SYDVKM. The CDR3 region is CASTAGEFTGELLF. CDR3 bases: TGTGCCAGCACCGCAGGGGAGTTCACCGGGGAGCTGCTTTTT. The whole variable domain, filled in from reference TRBV28 and TRBJ2-2, reads DVKVTQSSRYLVKRTGEKVFLECVQDMDHENMFWYRQDPGLGLRLIYFSYDVKMKEKGDIPEGYSVSREKKERFSLILESASTNQTSMYLCASTAGEFTGELLFGEGSRLTVL.

The chain uses TRBV2 and TRBJ1-5; D unclear. The CDR3 sequence is 15 residues long. V gave up 8 bases and J gave up 2 bases, with 16 bases separating them. Germline V gene data show CDR1 as SNHLY and CDR2 as FYNNEI. This chain's CDR3 is CASCWTAGGNQPQHF. For the CDR3, the DNA is TGTGCCAGCTGTTGGACCGCCGGGGGCAATCAGCCCCAGCATTTT.

The chain is built from TRBV5-1 and TRBJ1-2; D gene ambiguous. Germline loops: CDR1 SGHRS, CDR2 YFSETQ. The ends were cut back, 3 bases at V and 8 bases at J, with 14 bases in the middle. The CDR3 is 13 amino acids. CDR3 nucleotide sequence: TGCGCCAGCAGCTCTGACACCGCGGGAGGCTACACCTTC. The encoded protein is CASSSDTAGGYTF.

The rearrangement joins TRBV7-9 to TRBJ2-7, with D possibly TRBD1 on 6 matching bases. The CDR3 has 16 amino acids. Trimming left V 4 bases short and J 0 bases short, with 16 bases between. Germline V gene data show CDR1 as SEHNR and CDR2 as FQNEAQ (reference sequence). As DNA, the CDR3 is TGTGCCAGCAGCTCTATGCGGACAGCTAACTCCTACGAGCAGTACTTC. This gives the protein CASSSMRTANSYEQYF.

The rearrangement joins TRBV11-2 to TRBJ2-7; TRBD1 matches at 8 bases. The germline V gene has CDR1 SGHAT and CDR2 FQNNGV. V was pared by 5 bases and J by 3 bases, with 6 bases of the junction left unmatched. The CDR3 extends over 14 amino acids. As DNA, the CDR3 is TGTGCCAGCAGCCCCGGGACAGGAGACTACGAGCAGTACTTC. It is translated as CASSPGTGDYEQYF.

The chain recombines TRBV10-2 with TRBJ1-1; D is perhaps TRBD1 (6 bases). Germline V gene lookup returns CDR1 WSHSY and CDR2 SAAADI. V lost 6 bases and J lost 1, with 9 bases in between. The CDR3 has 13 residues. CDR3 in DNA: TGCGCCAGCAGGGAAGGGGGGAACACTGAAGCTTTCTTT. Its protein product is CASREGGNTEAFF.

This chain connects TRBV7-9 to TRBJ2-7, with 9 positions matching TRBD1. The CDR3 spans 14 residues. J gave up 5 bases and V 4 bases, and 6 bases lay outside the gene matches. Germline CDR1 reads SEHNR; CDR2 reads FQNEAQ (reference sequence). CDR3 DNA: TGTGCCAGCAGCTCTACAGGGGGCGACGACGAGCAGTACTTC. It encodes CASSSTGGDDEQYF.

The rearrangement links TRBV10-2 to TRBJ2-2, with TRBD2 matching 10 bases. The CDR3 length is 16 residues. Germline CDR1 reads WSHSY; CDR2 reads SAAADI. V was pared by 5 bases and J by 8 bases, with 11 bases of the junction left unmatched. DNA of the CDR3: TGCGCCAGCAGTTCTAGCGGGAGCGGTTTTAGGGGGGAGCTGTTTTTT. It is translated as CASSSSGSGFRGELFF.

As concerns this clone: In the same sample, other DNA sequences code for this CDR3. The chain couples TRBV30 to TRBJ2-7; 8 positions match TRBD1. Losses at the gene ends were 3 bases for V and 6 bases for J; bases not matched to a gene: 4. This CDR3 region has 12 residues. Germline lookup yields CDR1 GTSNPN and CDR2 SVGIG (reference sequence). The CDR3 loop reads CAWSVTGGEQYF. CDR3 nucleotides: TGTGCCTGGAGCGTTACAGGGGGCGAGCAGTACTTC.

The rearrangement uses TRBV9 and TRBJ2-2, with a possible D match to TRBD2 (7 bases). Trimming removed 3 bases at V and 7 bases at J, with 10 bases between. The germline V gene has CDR1 SGDLS and CDR2 YYNGEE. The CDR3 totals 13 residues. The CDR3 region has the DNA TGTGCCAGCAGCGAGGGGGGGGGCGGGGAGCTGTTTTTT. It specifies CASSEGGGGELFF.

The chain combines TRBV7-9 with TRBJ1-4; TRBD1 aligns across 10 bases. Germline CDR1 SEHNR, CDR2 FQNEAQ (reference sequence). V lost 6 bases, J lost 5 bases, and 18 bases stayed unmatched. CDR3 length: 19 amino acids. In DNA, the CDR3 is TGTGCCAGCAGGAACGTCACATCGGGACAGGGGAGGTCGAATGAAAAACTGTTTTTT. Its translation is CASRNVTSGQGRSNEKLFF.

The V gene is TRBV30, the J gene TRBJ2-3; TRBD1 matches at 7 bases. Germline V lookup: CDR1 GTSNPN, CDR2 SVGIG (reference sequence). V lost 0 bases, J lost 5 bases, and 11 bases stayed unmatched. The CDR3 spans 16 residues. CDR3 residues: CAWSVGVRGQGDTQYF. CDR3 DNA: TGTGCCTGGAGTGTCGGTGTAAGGGGGCAGGGAGATACGCAGTATTTT. Full variable domain (remainder filled in from reference TRBV30 and TRBJ2-3): SQTIHQWPATLVQPVGSPLSLECTVEGTSNPNLYWYRQAAGRGLQLLFYSVGIGQISSEVPQNLSASRPQDRQFILSSKKLLLSDSGFYLCAWSVGVRGQGDTQYFGPGTRLTVL.

As for this clone: Distinct nucleotide sequences in the sample also encode this CDR3. The rearrangement joins TRBV5-1 to TRBJ2-7; D not certain. V lost 2 bases to trimming and J lost 0 bases, with 6 bases between them. CDR3 size: 13 residues. CDR1 and CDR2 from the germline V gene are SGHRS and YFSETQ. Written as DNA, the CDR3 is TGCGCCAGCAGCTTAGCTTCCTCCTACGAGCAGTACTTC. Encoded protein: CASSLASSYEQYF.

The chain combines TRBV5-1 with TRBJ1-1; 8 bases line up with TRBD1. The CDR3 is made up of 14 amino acids. The germline CDR1 and CDR2 sequences are SGHRS and YFSETQ. V was clipped by 4 bases and J by 5 bases; unmatched bases: 7. The CDR3 spells CASSLDREWTEAFF. In DNA, the CDR3 is TGCGCCAGCAGCCTGGACAGGGAATGGACTGAAGCTTTCTTT.

The chain uses TRBV5-1 and TRBJ2-6; 8 bases are shared with TRBD2. J was trimmed by 2 bases and V by 0 bases; bases with no gene match: 10. Germline loops: CDR1 SGHRS, CDR2 YFSETQ. The CDR3 runs to 19 residues. The CDR3 bases are TGCGCCAGCAGCTTGGGAGGGTTCGGGAGGGCCCCTGGGGCCAACGTCCTGACTTTC. Its translation is CASSLGGFGRAPGANVLTF.

This chain joins TRBV27 and TRBJ2-1, with 11 bases fitting TRBD2. The CDR3 runs 15 residues. V was pared by 6 bases and J by 5 bases, with 6 bases of the junction left unmatched. Germline V CDR1 and CDR2: MNHEY, SMNVEV (reference sequence). For the CDR3, the DNA is TGTGCCAGCAGCCCAGGGACTAGCGGCCACAATGAGCAGTTCTTC. Translating it yields CASSPGTSGHNEQFF.

This clone was recorded a few times. The CDR3 DNA sequence: TGTGCCAGTAGTATAGTAGGACAGGATCAGCCCCAGCATTTT. This encodes CASSIVGQDQPQHF. This chain links TRBV19 with TRBJ1-5, with TRBD1 identical over 7 bases. J was trimmed by 5 bases and V by 1 base; bases with no gene match: 2. CDR3 size: 14 residues. Germline V lookup: CDR1 LNHDA, CDR2 SQIVND (reference sequence).

V is TRBV27 and J is TRBJ2-7, with 10 bases lining up with TRBD1. CDR1 and CDR2 from the germline V gene are MNHEY and SMNVEV (reference sequence). The length of the CDR3 is 16 residues. V was pared by 5 bases and J by 5 bases, with 12 bases of the junction left unmatched. Written as DNA, the CDR3 is TGTGCCAGCAGTACCTTGACAGGGGGCTTTCGTCACGAGCAGTACTTC. Its translation: CASSTLTGGFRHEQYF.

The J gene is TRBJ1-5, the V gene TRBV5-1; D is unresolved. Deletions cut 0 bases from V and 1 base from J, with 11 bases between. The CDR3 has 16 residues. Germline-derived CDR1 and CDR2 are SGHRS and YFSETQ. CDR3 in amino acids: CASSLGLAGSNQPQHF. For the CDR3, the DNA is TGCGCCAGCAGCTTGGGACTGGCGGGCAGCAATCAGCCCCAGCATTTT.

J is TRBJ1-4 and V is TRBV6-5; TRBD1 matches 8 bases. CDR3 size: 15 residues. Germline V gene lookup returns CDR1 MNHEY and CDR2 SVGAGI. V was pared by 6 bases and J by 8 bases, with 11 bases of the junction left unmatched. In DNA form, the CDR3 reads TGTGCCAGCAGCGTCGGGACAGGCGAGTCCGAAAAACTGTTTTTT. This codes for CASSVGTGESEKLFF.